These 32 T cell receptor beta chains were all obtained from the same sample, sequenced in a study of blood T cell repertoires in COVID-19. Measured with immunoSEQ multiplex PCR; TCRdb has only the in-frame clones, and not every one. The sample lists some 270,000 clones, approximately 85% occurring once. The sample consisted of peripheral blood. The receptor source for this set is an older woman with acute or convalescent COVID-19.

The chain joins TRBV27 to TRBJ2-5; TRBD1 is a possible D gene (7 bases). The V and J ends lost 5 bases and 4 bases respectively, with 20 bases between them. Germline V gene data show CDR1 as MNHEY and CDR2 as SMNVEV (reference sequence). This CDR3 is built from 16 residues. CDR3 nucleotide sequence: TGTGCCAGCAGTGCTGGAGGGGGCTTCGGGCCAGAGACCCAGTACTTC. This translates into CASSAGGGFGPETQYF.

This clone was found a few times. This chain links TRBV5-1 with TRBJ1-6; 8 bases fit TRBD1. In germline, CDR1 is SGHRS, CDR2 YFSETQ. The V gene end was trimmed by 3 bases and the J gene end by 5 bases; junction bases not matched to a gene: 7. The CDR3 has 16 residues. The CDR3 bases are TGCGCCAGCAGCTCTTTTGACAGGGGCAATAATTCACCCCTCCACTTT. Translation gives CASSSFDRGNNSPLHF.

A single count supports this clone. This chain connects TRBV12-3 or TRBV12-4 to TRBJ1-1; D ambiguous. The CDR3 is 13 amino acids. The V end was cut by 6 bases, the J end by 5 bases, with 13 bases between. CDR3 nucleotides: TGTGCCAGCAGCCTCGAAAGGAGGACTGAAGCTTTCTTT. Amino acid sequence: CASSLERRTEAFF.

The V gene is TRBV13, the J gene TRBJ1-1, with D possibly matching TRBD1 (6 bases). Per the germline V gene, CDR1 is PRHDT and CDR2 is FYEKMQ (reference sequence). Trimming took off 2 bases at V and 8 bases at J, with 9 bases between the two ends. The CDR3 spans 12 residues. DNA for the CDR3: TGTGCCAGCAGCTTATCTAGGGGGGAAGCTTTCTTT. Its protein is CASSLSRGEAFF.

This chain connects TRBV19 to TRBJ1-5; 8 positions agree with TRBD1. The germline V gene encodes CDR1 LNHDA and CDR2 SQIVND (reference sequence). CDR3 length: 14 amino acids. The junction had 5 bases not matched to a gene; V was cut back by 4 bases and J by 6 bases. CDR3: CASSTGQGRQPQHF. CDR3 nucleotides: TGTGCCAGTAGTACTGGACAGGGTCGTCAGCCCCAGCATTTT.

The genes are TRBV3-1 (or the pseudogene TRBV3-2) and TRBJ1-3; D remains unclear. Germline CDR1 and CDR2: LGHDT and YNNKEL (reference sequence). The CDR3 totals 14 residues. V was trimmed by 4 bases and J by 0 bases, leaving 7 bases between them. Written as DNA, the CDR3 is TGTGCCAGCAGCCTCCCGTCCTCTGGAAACACCATATATTTT. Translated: CASSLPSSGNTIYF.

CDR3 DNA sequence: TGCAGCGTTGAATTGTTCGGACACCAGCATTTT. It is translated as CSVELFGHQHF. The V call is TRBV29-1, the J call TRBJ1-5; perhaps TRBD1 as D (5 bases). Trimming removed 2 bases at V and 12 bases at J, with 11 bases between. Germline V CDR1 and CDR2: SQVTM, ANQGSEA. The CDR3 is 11 amino acids. The full variable domain, completed using reference TRBV29-1 and TRBJ1-5, is SAVISQKPSRDICQRGTSLTIQCQVDSQVTMMFWYRQQPGQSLTLIATANQGSEATYESGFVIDKFPISRPNLTFSTLTVSNMSPEDSSIYLCSVELFGHQHFGDGTRLSIL.

The CDR3 DNA follows: TGTGCCAGCAAACAATCAGGGATACCCACCGGGGAGCTGTTTTTT. Its protein product is CASKQSGIPTGELFF. The rearrangement joins TRBV18 to TRBJ2-2, with D possibly being TRBD1 (5 bases). The V gene's germline CDR1 is KGHSH and CDR2 LQKENI. Trimming took off 8 bases at V and 4 bases at J, with 17 bases between the two ends. The CDR3 length is 15 residues.

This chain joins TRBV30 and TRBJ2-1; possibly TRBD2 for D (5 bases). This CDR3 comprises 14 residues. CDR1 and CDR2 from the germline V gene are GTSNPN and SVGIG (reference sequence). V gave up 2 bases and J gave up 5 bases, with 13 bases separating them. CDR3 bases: TGTGCCTGGAGTATGGGAGTTGGACACAATGAGCAGTTCTTC. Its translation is CAWSMGVGHNEQFF.

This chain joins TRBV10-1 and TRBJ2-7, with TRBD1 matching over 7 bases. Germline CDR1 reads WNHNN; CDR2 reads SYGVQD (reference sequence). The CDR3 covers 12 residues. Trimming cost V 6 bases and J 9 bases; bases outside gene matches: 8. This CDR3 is CASSDWTGRQYF. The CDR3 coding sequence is TGCGCCAGCAGCGACTGGACAGGACGGCAGTACTTC.

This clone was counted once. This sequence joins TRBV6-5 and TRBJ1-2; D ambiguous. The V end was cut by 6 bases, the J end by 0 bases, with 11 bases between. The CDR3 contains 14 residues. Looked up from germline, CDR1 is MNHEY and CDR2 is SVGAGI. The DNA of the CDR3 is TGTGCCAGCAGATTGAGAGATACTAACTATGGCTACACCTTC. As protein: CASRLRDTNYGYTF.

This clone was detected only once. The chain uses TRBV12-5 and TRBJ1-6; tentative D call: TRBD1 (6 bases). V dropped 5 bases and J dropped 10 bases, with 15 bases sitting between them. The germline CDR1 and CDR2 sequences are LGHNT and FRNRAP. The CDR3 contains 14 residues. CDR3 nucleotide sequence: TGTGCTAGTGGTCTTCCAGGGGCAGGATCACCCCTCCACTTT. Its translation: CASGLPGAGSPLHF.

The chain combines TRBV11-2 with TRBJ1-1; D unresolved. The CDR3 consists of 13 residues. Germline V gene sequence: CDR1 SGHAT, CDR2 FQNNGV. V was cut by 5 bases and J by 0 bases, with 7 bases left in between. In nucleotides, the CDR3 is TGTGCCAGCAGCCCCCTCTTGAACACTGAAGCTTTCTTT. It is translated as CASSPLLNTEAFF. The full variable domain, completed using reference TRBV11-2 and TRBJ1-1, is EAGVAQSPRYKIIEKRQSVAFWCNPISGHATLYWYQQILGQGPKLLIQFQNNGVVDDSQLPKDRFSAERLKGVDSTLKIQPAKLEDSAVYLCASSPLLNTEAFFGQGTRLTVV.

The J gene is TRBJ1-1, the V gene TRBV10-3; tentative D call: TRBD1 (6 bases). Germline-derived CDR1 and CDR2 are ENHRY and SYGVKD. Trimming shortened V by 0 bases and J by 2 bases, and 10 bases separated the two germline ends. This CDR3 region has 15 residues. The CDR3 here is CAISESGTPNTEAFF. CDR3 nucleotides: TGTGCCATCAGTGAGTCCGGGACACCTAACACTGAAGCTTTCTTT.

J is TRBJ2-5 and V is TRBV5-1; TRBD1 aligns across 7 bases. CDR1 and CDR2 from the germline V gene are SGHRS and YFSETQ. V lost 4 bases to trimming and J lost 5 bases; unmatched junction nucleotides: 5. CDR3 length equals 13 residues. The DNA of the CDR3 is TGCGCCAGCAGCCGGGACAGAGGCGAGACCCAGTACTTC. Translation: CASSRDRGETQYF.

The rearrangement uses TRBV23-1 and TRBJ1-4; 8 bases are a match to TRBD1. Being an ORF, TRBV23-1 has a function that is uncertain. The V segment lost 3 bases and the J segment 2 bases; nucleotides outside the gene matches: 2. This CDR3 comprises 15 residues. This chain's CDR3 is CASSHGQGTNEKLFF. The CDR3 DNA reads TGCGCCAGCAGTCATGGACAGGGCACTAATGAAAAACTGTTTTTT.

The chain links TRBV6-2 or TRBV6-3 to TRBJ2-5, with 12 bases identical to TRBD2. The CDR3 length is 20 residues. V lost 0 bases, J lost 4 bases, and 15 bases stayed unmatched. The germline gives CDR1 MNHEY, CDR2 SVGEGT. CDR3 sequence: CASSYSMPPPSGGARETQYF. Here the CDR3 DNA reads TGTGCCAGCAGTTACTCGATGCCCCCTCCTAGCGGGGGGGCACGAGAGACCCAGTACTTC.

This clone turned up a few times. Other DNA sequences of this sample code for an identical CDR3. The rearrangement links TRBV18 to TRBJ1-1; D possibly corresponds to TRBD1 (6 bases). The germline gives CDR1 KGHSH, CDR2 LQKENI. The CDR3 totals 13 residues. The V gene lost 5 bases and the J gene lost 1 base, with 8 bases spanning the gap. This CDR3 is CASSLQGNTEAFF. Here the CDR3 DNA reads TGTGCCAGCTCATTACAGGGGAACACTGAAGCTTTCTTT. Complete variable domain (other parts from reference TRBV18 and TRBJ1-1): NAGVMQNPRHLVRRRGQEARLRCSPMKGHSHVYWYRQLPEEGLKFMVYLQKENIIDESGMPKERFSAEFPKEGPSILRIQQVVRGDSAAYFCASSLQGNTEAFFGQGTRLTVV.

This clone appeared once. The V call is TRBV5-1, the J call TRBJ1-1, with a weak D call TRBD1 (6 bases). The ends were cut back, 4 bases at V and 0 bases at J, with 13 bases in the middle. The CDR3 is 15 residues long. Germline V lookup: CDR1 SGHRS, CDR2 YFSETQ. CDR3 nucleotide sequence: TGCGCCAGCAGCCAATCAACAGGGCTGAACACTGAAGCTTTCTTT. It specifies CASSQSTGLNTEAFF.

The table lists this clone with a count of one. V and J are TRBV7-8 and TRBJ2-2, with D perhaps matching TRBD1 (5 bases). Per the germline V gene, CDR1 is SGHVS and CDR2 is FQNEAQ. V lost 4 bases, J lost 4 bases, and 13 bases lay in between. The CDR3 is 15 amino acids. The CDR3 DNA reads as TGTGCCAGCAGCTCCTTGTTGGGGCGCACCGGGGAGCTGTTTTTT. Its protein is CASSSLLGRTGELFF.

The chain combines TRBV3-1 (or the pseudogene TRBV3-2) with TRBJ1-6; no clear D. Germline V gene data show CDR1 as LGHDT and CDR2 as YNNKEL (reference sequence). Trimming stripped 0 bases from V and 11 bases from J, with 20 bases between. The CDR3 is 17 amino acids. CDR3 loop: CASSQDARPATGTPLHF. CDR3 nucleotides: TGTGCCAGCAGCCAAGATGCTAGGCCAGCTACGGGTACACCCCTCCACTTT.

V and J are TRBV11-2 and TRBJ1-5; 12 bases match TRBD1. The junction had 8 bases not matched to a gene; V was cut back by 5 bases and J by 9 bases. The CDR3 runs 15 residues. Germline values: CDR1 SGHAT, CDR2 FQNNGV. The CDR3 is CASSLGTGGEWPQHF. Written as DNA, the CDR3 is TGTGCCAGCAGCCTCGGGACAGGGGGCGAGTGGCCCCAGCATTTT.

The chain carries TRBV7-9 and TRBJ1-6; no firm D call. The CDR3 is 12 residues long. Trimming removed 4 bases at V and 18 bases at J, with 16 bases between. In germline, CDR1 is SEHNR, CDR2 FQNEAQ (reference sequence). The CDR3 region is CASSSLEGRGHF. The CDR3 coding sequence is TGTGCCAGCAGCTCCCTCGAGGGTCGAGGCCACTTT.

The CDR3 spells CATRTKGGWDEKLFF. Here the CDR3 DNA reads TGTGCCACCAGAACAAAAGGAGGGTGGGATGAAAAACTGTTTTTT. This chain connects TRBV15 to TRBJ1-4; D not certain. The V gene lost 6 bases and the J gene lost 6 bases, with 17 bases spanning the gap. Germline V CDR1 and CDR2: LNHNV, YYDKDF (reference sequence). The CDR3 length is 15 residues.

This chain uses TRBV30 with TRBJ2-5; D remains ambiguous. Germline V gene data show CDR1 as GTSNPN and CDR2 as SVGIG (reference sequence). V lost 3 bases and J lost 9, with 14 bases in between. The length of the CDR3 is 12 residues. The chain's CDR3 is CAWSPRLRAQYF. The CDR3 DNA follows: TGTGCCTGGAGCCCCCGGCTCCGGGCCCAGTACTTC.

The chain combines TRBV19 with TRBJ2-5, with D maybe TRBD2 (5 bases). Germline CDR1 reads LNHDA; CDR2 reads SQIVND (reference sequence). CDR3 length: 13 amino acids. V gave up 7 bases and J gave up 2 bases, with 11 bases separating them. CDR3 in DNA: TGTGCCAGTACCCCGAGGGATCAAGAGACCCAGTACTTC. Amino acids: CASTPRDQETQYF.

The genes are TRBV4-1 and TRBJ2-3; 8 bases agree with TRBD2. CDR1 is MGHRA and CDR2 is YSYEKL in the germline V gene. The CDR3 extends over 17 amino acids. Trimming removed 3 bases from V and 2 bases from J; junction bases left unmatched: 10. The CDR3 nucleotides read TGCGCCAGCAGCCATAGCGTTCAGCGGGGGATCACAGATACGCAGTATTTT. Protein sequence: CASSHSVQRGITDTQYF.

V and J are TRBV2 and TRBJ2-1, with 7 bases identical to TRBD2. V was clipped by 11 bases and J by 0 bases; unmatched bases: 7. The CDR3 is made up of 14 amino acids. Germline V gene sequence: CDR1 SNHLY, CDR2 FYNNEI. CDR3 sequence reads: CAGRVLSSYNEQFF. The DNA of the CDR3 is TGTGCCGGGAGGGTCTTAAGCTCCTACAATGAGCAGTTCTTC. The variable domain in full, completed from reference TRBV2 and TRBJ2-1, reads EPEVTQTPSHQVTQMGQEVILRCVPISNHLYFYWYRQILGQKVEFLVSFYNNEISEKSEIFDDQFSVERPDGSNFTLKIRSTKLEDSAMYFCAGRVLSSYNEQFFGPGTRLTVL.

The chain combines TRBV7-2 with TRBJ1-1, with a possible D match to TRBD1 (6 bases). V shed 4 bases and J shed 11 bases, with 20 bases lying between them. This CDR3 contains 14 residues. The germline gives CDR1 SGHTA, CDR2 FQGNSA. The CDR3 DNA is TGTGCCAGCAGCTACACCGGCGGGAGGGGGAACGCTTTCTTT. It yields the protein CASSYTGGRGNAFF.

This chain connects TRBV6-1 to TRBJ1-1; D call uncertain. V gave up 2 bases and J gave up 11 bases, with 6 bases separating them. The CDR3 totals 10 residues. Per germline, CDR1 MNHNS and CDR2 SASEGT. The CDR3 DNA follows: TGTGCCAGCAGTGAACTCGTGGCTTTCTTT. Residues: CASSELVAFF.

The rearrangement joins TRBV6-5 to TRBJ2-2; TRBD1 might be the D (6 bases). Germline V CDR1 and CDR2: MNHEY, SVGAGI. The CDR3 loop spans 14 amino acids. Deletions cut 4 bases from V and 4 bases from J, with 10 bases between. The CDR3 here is CASSFLQGTGELFF. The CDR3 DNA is TGTGCCAGCAGTTTCCTACAGGGCACCGGGGAGCTGTTTTTT.

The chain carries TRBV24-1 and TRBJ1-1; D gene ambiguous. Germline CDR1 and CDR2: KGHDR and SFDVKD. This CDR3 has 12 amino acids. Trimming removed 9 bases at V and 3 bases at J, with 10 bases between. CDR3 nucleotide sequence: TGTGCCACCCGGGGTACGCACACTGAAGCTTTCTTT. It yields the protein CATRGTHTEAFF.